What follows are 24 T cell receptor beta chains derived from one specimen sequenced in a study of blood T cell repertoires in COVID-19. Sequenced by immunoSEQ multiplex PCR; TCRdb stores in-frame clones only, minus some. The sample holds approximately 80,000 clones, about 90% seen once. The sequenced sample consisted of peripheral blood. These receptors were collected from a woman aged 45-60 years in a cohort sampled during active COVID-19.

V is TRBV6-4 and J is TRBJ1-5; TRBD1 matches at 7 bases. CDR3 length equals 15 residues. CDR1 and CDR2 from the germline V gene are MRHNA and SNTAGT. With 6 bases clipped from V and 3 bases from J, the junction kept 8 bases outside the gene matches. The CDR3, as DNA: TGTGCCAGCAGCCCCGACAGGGCTTCCAATCAGCCCCAGCATTTT. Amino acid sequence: CASSPDRASNQPQHF.

The CDR3 loop reads CASRSTTEKLFF. The DNA of the CDR3 is TGTGCCAGCCGGAGCACTACCGAAAAACTGTTTTTT. The chain couples TRBV6-5 to TRBJ1-4; D remains ambiguous. The length of the CDR3 is 12 residues. Germline V lookup: CDR1 MNHEY, CDR2 SVGAGI. Trimming left V 8 bases short and J 8 bases short, with 12 bases between.

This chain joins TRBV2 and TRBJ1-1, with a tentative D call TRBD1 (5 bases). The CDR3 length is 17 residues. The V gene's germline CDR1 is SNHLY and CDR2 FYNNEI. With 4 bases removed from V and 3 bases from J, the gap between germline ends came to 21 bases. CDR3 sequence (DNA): TGTGCCAGCAGTGCTCCACCTCGGGGGGGAGCGGACACTGAAGCTTTCTTT. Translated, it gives CASSAPPRGGADTEAFF.

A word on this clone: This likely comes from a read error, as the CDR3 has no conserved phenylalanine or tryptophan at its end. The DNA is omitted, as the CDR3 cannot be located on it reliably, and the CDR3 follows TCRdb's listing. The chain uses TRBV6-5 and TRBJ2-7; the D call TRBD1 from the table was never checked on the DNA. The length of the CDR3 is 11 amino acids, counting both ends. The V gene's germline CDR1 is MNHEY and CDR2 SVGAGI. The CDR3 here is CASSPDSLPPP.

CDR3 nucleotides: TGTGCCAGCAGCGGGACAGATCATGGCTACACCTTC. The encoded protein is CASSGTDHGYTF. This chain uses TRBV28 with TRBJ1-2; TRBD1 matches at 7 bases. The germline CDR1 and CDR2 sequences are MDHEN and SYDVKM. Trimming removed 6 bases from V and 6 bases from J; junction bases left unmatched: 4. This CDR3 has 12 residues.

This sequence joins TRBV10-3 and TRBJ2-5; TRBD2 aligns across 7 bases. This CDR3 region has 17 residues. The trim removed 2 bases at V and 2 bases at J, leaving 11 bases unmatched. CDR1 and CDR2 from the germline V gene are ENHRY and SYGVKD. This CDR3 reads CAISEATLAGNQETQYF. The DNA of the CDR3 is TGTGCCATCAGTGAGGCCACCTTAGCGGGTAATCAAGAGACCCAGTACTTC.

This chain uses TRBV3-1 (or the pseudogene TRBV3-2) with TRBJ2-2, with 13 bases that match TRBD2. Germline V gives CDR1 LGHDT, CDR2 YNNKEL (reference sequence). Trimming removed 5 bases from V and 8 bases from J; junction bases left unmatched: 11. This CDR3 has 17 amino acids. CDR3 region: CASSFPGTSGKPGELFF. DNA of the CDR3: TGTGCCAGCAGCTTCCCCGGGACTAGCGGGAAGCCTGGGGAGCTGTTTTTT.

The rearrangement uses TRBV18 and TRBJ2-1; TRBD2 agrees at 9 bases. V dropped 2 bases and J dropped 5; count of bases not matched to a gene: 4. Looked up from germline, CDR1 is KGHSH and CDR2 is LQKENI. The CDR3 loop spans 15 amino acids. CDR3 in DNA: TGTGCCAGCTCACCATTAGCGGGAGCGGACAATGAGCAGTTCTTC. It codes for CASSPLAGADNEQFF.

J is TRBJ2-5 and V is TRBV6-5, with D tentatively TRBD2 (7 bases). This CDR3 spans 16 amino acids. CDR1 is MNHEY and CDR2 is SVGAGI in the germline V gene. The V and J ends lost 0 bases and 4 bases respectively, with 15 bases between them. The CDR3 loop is CASSYSTGGGGETQYF. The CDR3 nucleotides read TGTGCCAGCAGTTACTCGACGGGAGGAGGGGGAGAGACCCAGTACTTC.

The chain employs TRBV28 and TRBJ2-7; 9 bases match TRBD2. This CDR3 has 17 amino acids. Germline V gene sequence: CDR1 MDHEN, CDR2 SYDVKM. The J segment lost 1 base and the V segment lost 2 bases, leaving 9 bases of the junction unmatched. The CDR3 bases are TGTGCCAGCAGTTTACAGACTAGCGGAGCCGAATCCTACGAGCAGTACTTC. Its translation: CASSLQTSGAESYEQYF.

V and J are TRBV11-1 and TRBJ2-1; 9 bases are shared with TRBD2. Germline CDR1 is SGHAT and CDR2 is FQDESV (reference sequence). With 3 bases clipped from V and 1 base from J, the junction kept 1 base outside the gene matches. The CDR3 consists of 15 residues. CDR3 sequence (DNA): TGTGCCAGCAGCTTTAGCGGGAGTTCCTACAATGAGCAGTTCTTC. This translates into CASSFSGSSYNEQFF. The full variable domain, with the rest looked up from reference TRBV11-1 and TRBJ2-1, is EAEVAQSPRYKITEKSQAVAFWCDPISGHATLYWYRQILGQGPELLVQFQDESVVDDSQLPKDRFSAERLKGVDSTLKIQPAELGDSAMYLCASSFSGSSYNEQFFGPGTRLTVL.

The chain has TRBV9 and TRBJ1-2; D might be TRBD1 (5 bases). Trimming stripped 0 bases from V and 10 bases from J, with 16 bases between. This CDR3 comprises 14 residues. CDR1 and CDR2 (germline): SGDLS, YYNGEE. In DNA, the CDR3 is TGTGCCAGCAGCGTAGATCCTCAGGGTCACGACTACACCTTC. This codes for CASSVDPQGHDYTF.

The CDR3 region has the DNA TGTGCCAGCAGGCTAGCGGGAGTAAGAAATGAGCAGTTCTTC. Protein: CASRLAGVRNEQFF. The V gene is TRBV28, the J gene TRBJ2-1; 10 bases are a match to TRBD2. The CDR3 sequence is 14 residues long. The V segment lost 6 bases and the J segment 7 bases; nucleotides outside the gene matches: 6. The germline gives CDR1 MDHEN, CDR2 SYDVKM.

The CDR3: CASSVPSANAYNEQFF. The CDR3 DNA reads as TGTGCCAGCAGCGTCCCCTCAGCGAACGCCTACAATGAGCAGTTCTTC. This chain joins TRBV9 and TRBJ2-1; D remains unclear. V was cut by 2 bases and J by 2 bases, with 14 bases left in between. Germline V gene lookup returns CDR1 SGDLS and CDR2 YYNGEE. The CDR3 extends over 16 amino acids.

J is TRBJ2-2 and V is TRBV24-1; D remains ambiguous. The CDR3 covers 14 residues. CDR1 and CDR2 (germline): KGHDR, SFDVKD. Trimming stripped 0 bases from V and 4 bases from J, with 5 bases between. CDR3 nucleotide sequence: TGTGCCACCAGTGATTTGCGAGCCACCGGGGAGCTGTTTTTT. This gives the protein CATSDLRATGELFF.

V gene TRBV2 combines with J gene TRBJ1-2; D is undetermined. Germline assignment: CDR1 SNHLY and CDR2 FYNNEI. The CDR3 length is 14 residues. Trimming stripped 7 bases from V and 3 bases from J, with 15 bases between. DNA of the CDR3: TGTGCCAGCAATCGTCGCGGGATGGACTATGGCTACACCTTC. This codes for CASNRRGMDYGYTF.

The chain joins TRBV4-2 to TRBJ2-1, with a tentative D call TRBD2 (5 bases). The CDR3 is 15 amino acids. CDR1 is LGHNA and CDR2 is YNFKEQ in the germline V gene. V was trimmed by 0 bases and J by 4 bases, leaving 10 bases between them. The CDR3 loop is CASSQELVSYNEQFF. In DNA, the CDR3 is TGTGCCAGCAGCCAAGAACTAGTCTCTTACAATGAGCAGTTCTTC.

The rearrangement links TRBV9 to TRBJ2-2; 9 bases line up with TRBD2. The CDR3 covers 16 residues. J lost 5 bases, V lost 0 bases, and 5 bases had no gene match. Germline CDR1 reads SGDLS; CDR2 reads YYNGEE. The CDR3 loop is CASSVALAGGTGELFF. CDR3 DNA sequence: TGTGCCAGCAGCGTAGCTCTGGCGGGAGGGACCGGGGAGCTGTTTTTT.

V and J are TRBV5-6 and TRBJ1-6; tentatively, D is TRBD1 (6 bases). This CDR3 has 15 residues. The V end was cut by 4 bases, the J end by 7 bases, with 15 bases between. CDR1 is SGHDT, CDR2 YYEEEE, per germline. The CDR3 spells CASSLPGGNNSPLHF. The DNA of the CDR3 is TGTGCCAGCAGCCTGCCGGGGGGCAACAATTCACCCCTCCACTTT.

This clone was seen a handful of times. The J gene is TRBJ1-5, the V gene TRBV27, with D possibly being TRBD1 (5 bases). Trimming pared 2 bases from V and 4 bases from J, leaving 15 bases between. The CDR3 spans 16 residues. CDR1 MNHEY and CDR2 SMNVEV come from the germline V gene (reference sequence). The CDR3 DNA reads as TGTGCCAGCAGTTTACAGGGCTCAATGGGGAATCAGCCCCAGCATTTT. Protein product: CASSLQGSMGNQPQHF.

The CDR3 spells CASSLGQQGRSEKLFF. CDR3 in DNA: TGCGCCAGCAGTCTCGGGCAACAGGGGAGGTCTGAAAAACTGTTTTTT. The V gene is TRBV4-1, the J gene TRBJ1-4; 7 bases line up with TRBD1. The CDR3 runs 16 residues. Per the germline V gene, CDR1 is MGHRA and CDR2 is YSYEKL. J lost 7 bases, V lost 6 bases, and 14 bases had no gene match.

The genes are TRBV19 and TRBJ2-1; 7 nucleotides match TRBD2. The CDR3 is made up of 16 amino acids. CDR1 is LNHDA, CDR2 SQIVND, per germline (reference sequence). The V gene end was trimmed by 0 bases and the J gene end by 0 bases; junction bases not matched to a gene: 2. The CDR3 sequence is CASSIDTSVSYNEQFF. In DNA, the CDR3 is TGTGCCAGTAGTATAGATACTAGCGTCTCCTACAATGAGCAGTTCTTC.

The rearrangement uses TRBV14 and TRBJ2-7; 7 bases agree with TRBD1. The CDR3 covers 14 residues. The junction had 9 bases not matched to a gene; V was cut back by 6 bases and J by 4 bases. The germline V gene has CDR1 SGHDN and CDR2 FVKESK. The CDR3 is CASSWTGSEYEQYF. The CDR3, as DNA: TGTGCCAGCAGTTGGACAGGATCGGAATACGAGCAGTACTTC.

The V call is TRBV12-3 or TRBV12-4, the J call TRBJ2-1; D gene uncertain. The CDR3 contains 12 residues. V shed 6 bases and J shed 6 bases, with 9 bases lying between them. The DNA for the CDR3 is TGTGCCAGCAGCCCCCGGTTCAATGAGCAGTTCTTC. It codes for CASSPRFNEQFF.